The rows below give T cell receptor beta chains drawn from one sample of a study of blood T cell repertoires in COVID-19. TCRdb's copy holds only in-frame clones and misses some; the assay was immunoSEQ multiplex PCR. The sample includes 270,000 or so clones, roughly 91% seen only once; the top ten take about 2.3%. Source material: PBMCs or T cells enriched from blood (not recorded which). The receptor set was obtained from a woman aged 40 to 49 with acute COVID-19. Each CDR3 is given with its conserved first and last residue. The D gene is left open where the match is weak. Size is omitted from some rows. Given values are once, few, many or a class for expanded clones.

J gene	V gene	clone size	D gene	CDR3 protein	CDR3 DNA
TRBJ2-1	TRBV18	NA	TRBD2	CASSERGGSYNEQFF	TGTGCCAGCTCAGAGCGGGGGGGCTCCTACAATGAGCAGTTCTTC
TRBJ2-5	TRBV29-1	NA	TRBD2	CSVEGLAGGDETQYF	TGCAGCGTTGAGGGACTAGCGGGGGGTGACGAGACCCAGTACTTC
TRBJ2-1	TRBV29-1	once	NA	CSVESLGQGRLNEQFF	TGCAGCGTTGAGTCGTTGGGGCAGGGGCGATTAAATGAGCAGTTCTTC
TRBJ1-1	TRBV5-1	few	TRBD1	CASSWKEGAGTEAFF	TGCGCCAGCAGCTGGAAGGAGGGGGCTGGTACTGAAGCTTTCTTT
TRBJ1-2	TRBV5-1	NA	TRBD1	CASSQDRGRHGYTF	TGCGCCAGCAGCCAGGACAGGGGGCGTCATGGCTACACCTTC
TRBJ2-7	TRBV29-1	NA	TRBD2	CSVAIPREGSSYEQYF	TGCAGCGTCGCCATCCCTCGGGAGGGGAGCTCCTACGAGCAGTACTTC
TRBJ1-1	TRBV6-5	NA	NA	CASSYAGAVNTEAFF	TGTGCCAGCAGTTACGCAGGGGCGGTGAACACTGAAGCTTTCTTT
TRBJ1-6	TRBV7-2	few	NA	CASSLGQSSYNSPLHF	TGTGCCAGCAGCTTAGGACAATCCTCCTATAATTCACCCCTCCACTTT
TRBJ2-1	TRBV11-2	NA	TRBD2	CASSSGLAGVSHEQFF	TGTGCCAGCAGCTCGGGACTAGCGGGAGTCTCCCATGAGCAGTTCTTC
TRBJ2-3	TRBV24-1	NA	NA	CATSPTGPRDTQYF	TGTGCCACCAGTCCGACAGGCCCCCGAGATACGCAGTATTTT
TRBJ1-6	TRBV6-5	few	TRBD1	CASSYSTRTGLSPLHF	TGTGCCAGCAGTTACTCGACCAGGACAGGTCTTTCACCCCTCCACTTT
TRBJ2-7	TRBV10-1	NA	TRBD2	CASTGLAGGPLRYEQYF	TGCGCCAGCACCGGACTAGCGGGAGGGCCATTACGATACGAGCAGTACTTC
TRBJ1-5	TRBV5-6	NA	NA	CASSLGQNQPQHF	TGTGCCAGCAGCTTAGGACAGAATCAGCCCCAGCATTTT
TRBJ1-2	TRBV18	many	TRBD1	CASSPKGTDNYGYTF	TGTGCCAGCTCACCAAAGGGGACAGATAACTATGGCTACACCTTC
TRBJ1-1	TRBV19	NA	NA	CASGWGGQAFF	TGTGCCAGTGGTTGGGGGGGACAAGCTTTCTTT
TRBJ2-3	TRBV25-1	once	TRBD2	CASSEWGGRTDTQYF	TGTGCCAGCAGTGAATGGGGAGGGCGAACAGATACGCAGTATTTT
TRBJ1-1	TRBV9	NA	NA	CASSVVQGDTEAFF	TGTGCCAGCAGCGTAGTTCAAGGGGACACTGAAGCTTTCTTT
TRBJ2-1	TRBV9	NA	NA	CASSVAGDFYNEQFF	TGTGCCAGCAGCGTAGCCGGGGATTTCTACAATGAGCAGTTCTTC
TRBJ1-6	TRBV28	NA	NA	CASSSPAGVGSPLHF	TGTGCCAGCAGTTCCCCGGCAGGGGTAGGTTCACCCCTCCACTTT
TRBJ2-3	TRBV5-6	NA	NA	CASSFRGTDTQYF	TGTGCCAGCAGCTTTCGCGGCACAGATACGCAGTATTTT
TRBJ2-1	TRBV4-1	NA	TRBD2	CASSLEGTSVNEQFF	TGCGCCAGCAGCCTAGAAGGAACTAGCGTCAATGAGCAGTTCTTC
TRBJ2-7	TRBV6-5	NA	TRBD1	CASSYYRTGDEQYF	TGTGCCAGCAGTTACTACCGGACAGGGGACGAGCAGTACTTC
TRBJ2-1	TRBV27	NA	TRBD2	CASSPKIPGLAGGPSYNEQFF	TGTGCCAGCAGTCCAAAAATTCCGGGACTAGCGGGAGGCCCATCCTACAATGAGCAGTTCTTC
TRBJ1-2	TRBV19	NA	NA	CASSMVTDTRSYGYTF	TGTGCCAGTAGTATGGTCACGGACACGAGGAGCTATGGCTACACCTTC
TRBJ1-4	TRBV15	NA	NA	CATSRQGQLFF	TGTGCCACCAGCAGACAGGGTCAACTGTTTTTT
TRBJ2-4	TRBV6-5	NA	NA	CASIKGGENIQYF	TGTGCCAGCATTAAGGGGGGGGAAAACATTCAGTACTTC
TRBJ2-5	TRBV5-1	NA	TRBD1	CASSPGTASETQYF	TGCGCCAGCAGCCCCGGGACAGCTTCAGAGACCCAGTACTTC
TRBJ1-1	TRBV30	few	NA	CACLAGVNTEAFF	TGTGCCTGCCTGGCAGGGGTGAACACTGAAGCTTTCTTT
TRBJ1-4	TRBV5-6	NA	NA	CASSLVRGEKLFF	TGTGCCAGCAGCTTGGTAAGGGGCGAAAAACTGTTTTTT
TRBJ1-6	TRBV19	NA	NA	CASSILGAWNSPLHF	TGTGCCAGTAGTATATTGGGGGCCTGGAATTCACCCCTCCACTTT
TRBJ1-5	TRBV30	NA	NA	CAWSSTDNQPQHF	TGTGCCTGGAGTAGTACAGATAATCAGCCCCAGCATTTT
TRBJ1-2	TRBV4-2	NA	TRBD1	CASSLSDRASYGYTF	TGTGCCAGCAGCTTATCGGACAGGGCGTCCTATGGCTACACCTTC
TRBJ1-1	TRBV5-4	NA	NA	CASSYYQGTNTEAFF	TGTGCCAGCAGTTATTACCAGGGTACGAACACTGAAGCTTTCTTT
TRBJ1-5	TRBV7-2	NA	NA	CASSLGRGNQPQHF	TGTGCCAGCAGCTTAGGTCGAGGCAATCAGCCCCAGCATTTT
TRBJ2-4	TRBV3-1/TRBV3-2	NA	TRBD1	CASSQGQGIAIAKNIQYF	TGTGCCAGCAGCCAGGGACAGGGGATTGCAATAGCCAAAAACATTCAGTACTTC
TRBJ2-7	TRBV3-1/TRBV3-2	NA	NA	CASSQGLPPYEQYF	TGTGCCAGCAGCCAAGGCCTACCTCCTTACGAGCAGTACTTC
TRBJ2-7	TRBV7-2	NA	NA	CASSSHRSTYEQYF	TGTGCCAGCAGCTCCCACAGGTCCACCTACGAGCAGTACTTC
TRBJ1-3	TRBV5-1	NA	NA	CASSAGGAGDTIYF	TGCGCCAGCAGCGCCGGGGGGGCCGGAGACACCATATATTTT
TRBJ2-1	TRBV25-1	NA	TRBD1	CASSVTGDNEQFF	TGTGCCAGCAGCGTGACAGGGGACAATGAGCAGTTCTTC
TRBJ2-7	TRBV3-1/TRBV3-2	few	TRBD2	CASSKLAGGPYEQYF	TGTGCCAGCAGCAAGCTAGCGGGAGGGCCCTACGAGCAGTACTTC
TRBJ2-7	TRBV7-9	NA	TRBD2	CASSPLRTSGSYEQYF	TGTGCCAGCAGCCCTCTACGGACTAGCGGGAGCTACGAGCAGTACTTC
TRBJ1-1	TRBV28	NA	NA	CASSLRSPGGTEAFF	TGTGCCAGCAGTTTAAGGTCTCCGGGGGGCACTGAAGCTTTCTTT
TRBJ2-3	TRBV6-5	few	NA	CAARGVLDTQYF	TGTGCCGCCCGGGGAGTCCTGGATACGCAGTATTTT
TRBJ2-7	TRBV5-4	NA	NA	CASSSPSWAGDHYEQYF	TGTGCCAGCAGCTCCCCCTCTTGGGCAGGTGACCACTACGAGCAGTACTTC
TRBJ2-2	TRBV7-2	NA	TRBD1	CASSRDRGAGELFF	TGTGCCAGCAGCCGGGACAGGGGGGCCGGGGAGCTGTTTTTT
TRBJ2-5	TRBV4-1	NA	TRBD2	CASSQEGASGGRETQYF	TGCGCCAGCAGCCAAGAAGGGGCTAGCGGGGGTAGAGAGACCCAGTACTTC
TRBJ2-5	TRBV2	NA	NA	CASSGNRQEIQYF	TGTGCCAGCAGTGGGAACAGGCAAGAGATCCAGTACTTC
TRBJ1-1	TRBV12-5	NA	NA	CASGLRSTGNTEAFF	TGTGCTAGTGGACTCCGATCGACAGGGAACACTGAAGCTTTCTTT
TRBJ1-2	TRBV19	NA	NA	CASNAGYGYTF	TGTGCCAGTAATGCGGGTTATGGCTACACCTTC
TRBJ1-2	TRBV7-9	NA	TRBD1	CASSLWDSDYGYTF	TGTGCCAGCAGCTTATGGGACAGTGACTATGGCTACACCTTC
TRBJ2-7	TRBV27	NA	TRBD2	CASSRTAGGTIYEQYF	TGTGCCAGCAGTAGGACAGCGGGGGGGACGATCTACGAGCAGTACTTC
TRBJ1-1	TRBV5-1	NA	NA	CASSAQPDRHMNTEAFF	TGCGCCAGCAGCGCCCAACCGGACAGACACATGAACACTGAAGCTTTCTTT
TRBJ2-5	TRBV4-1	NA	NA	CASSRGGIEETQYF	TGCGCCAGCAGCAGGGGGGGGATCGAAGAGACCCAGTACTTC
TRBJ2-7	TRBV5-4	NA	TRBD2	CASSAGTSGISSYEQYF	TGTGCCAGCAGCGCAGGGACTAGCGGGATCAGCTCCTACGAGCAGTACTTC